These 2 T cell receptor beta chains were sequenced from one sample in a study of a mutant IDH1 vaccine in newly diagnosed glioma. The sample's time point: week 35, safety follow-up. In the vaccine, a single dose held 300 ug of the mutant IDH1 20-mer peptide, along with topical imiquimod. No antigen has been assigned to these receptors. Sequencing was performed with immunoSEQ multiplex PCR; in TCRdb, only in-frame clones are kept and a portion is missing. Of about 26,000 clones listed, around four fifths are singletons. The starting material was PBMCs, obtained from a glioma patient whose treatment included an IDH1 peptide vaccine. These receptors were obtained from a man under 40 with glioma.

The rearrangement links TRBV19 to TRBJ2-3; unclear D gene. The CDR3 sequence is 13 residues long. The V end lost 1 base, the J end lost 0 bases, and 2 bases lay between the germline ends. Per germline, CDR1 LNHDA and CDR2 SQIVND (reference sequence). DNA of the CDR3: TGTGCCAGTAGTATAGCTAGCACAGATACGCAGTATTTT. This translates into CASSIASTDTQYF. The entire variable domain, with the rest obtained from reference TRBV19 and TRBJ2-3, is as follows: DGGITQSPKYLFRKEGQNVTLSCEQNLNHDAMYWYRQDPGQGLRLIYYSQIVNDFQKGDIAEGYSVSREKKESFPLTVTSAQKNPTAFYLCASSIASTDTQYFGPGTRLTVL.

The CDR3 here is CASSSGTGVGEQYF. CDR3 sequence (DNA): TGTGCCAGCAGTTCCGGGACAGGGGTAGGCGAGCAGTACTTC. The chain combines TRBV5-6 with TRBJ2-7; 10 bases fit TRBD1. Per the germline V gene, CDR1 is SGHDT and CDR2 is YYEEEE. The CDR3 runs to 14 residues. The junction had 8 bases not matched to a gene; V was cut back by 5 bases and J by 6 bases. Full variable domain (rest looked up from reference TRBV5-6 and TRBJ2-7): DAGVTQSPTHLIKTRGQQVTLRCSPKSGHDTVSWYQQALGQGPQFIFQYYEEEERQRGNFPDRFSGHQFPNYSSELNVNALLLGDSALYLCASSSGTGVGEQYFGPGTRLTVT.